The 25 T cell receptor beta chains listed next were all sequenced from one sample in a study of CD8+CD57+ T cells in acquired aplastic anemia. TCR beta VDJ and CDR3 profiles were obtained from a genomic DNA template. TCRdb ran MiXCR on the reads and lists one entry per CDR3 protein. This sample has 160,000 or so distinct CDR3 sequences, with around 52% found just once. Patients selected for sequencing had displayed CD8+CD57+ cell expansion by flow cytometry. Sequenced input: sorted CD4+, CD8+, or CD8+CD57+ T cells (not recorded which) from PBMCs. The receptors originated from a human donor with aplastic anemia.

There are a few counts of this clonotype. A much more abundant neighbour one base away suggests this may be a read error. The chain uses TRBV20-1 and TRBJ2-1, with TRBD2 matching 13 bases. The CDR3 runs to 17 residues. CDR1 and CDR2 from the germline V gene are DFQATT and SNEGSKA (reference sequence). CDR3 sequence reads: CSAPEGLAGVAYNEQLF. For the CDR3, the DNA is TGCAGTGCTCCCGAAGGACTAGCGGGAGTGGCGTACAATGAGCAGCTCTTC.

In this sample, this clonotype turned up many times. The V call is TRBV5-1, the J call TRBJ1-2, with D possibly matching TRBD1 (6 bases). This CDR3 region has 11 residues. Germline V gene sequence: CDR1 SGHRS, CDR2 YFSETQ. V lost 6 bases, J lost 6 bases, and 9 bases lay in between. CDR3 DNA sequence: TGCGCCAGCACAGGGGCGGATGGCTACACCTTC. Translating gives CASTGADGYTF.

This clonotype was observed at least ten times. This chain links TRBV20-1 with TRBJ2-7; D gene unclear. The germline V gene encodes CDR1 DFQATT and CDR2 SNEGSKA (reference sequence). The CDR3 extends over 12 amino acids. Trimming pared 5 bases from V and 3 bases from J, leaving 11 bases between. CDR3 DNA sequence: TGCAGTGCTCCGCTGACTGTCTACGAGCAGTACTTC. This encodes CSAPLTVYEQYF.

This clonotype has at least ten counts. The J gene is TRBJ2-5, the V gene TRBV20-1, with TRBD2 matching over 14 bases. The V gene's germline CDR1 is DFQATT and CDR2 SNEGSKA (reference sequence). Trimming removed 4 bases from V and 1 base from J; junction bases left unmatched: 11. The CDR3 runs 18 residues. CDR3: CSATGAGTSGRSQETQYF. The CDR3 coding sequence is TGCAGTGCTACGGGCGCGGGGACTAGCGGGAGAAGCCAAGAGACCCAGTACTTC.

A single count supports this clonotype. The chain combines TRBV20-1 with TRBJ2-3, with TRBD2 identical over 8 bases. Trimming removed 1 base from V and 2 bases from J; junction bases left unmatched: 5. Germline CDR1 DFQATT, CDR2 SNEGSKA (reference sequence). The CDR3 runs to 15 residues. The CDR3 DNA follows: TGCAGTGCTAGAGTTAGCGGGAAACCCACAGATACGCAGTATTTT. This gives the protein CSARVSGKPTDTQYF.

Only a few counts were recorded for this clonotype. J is TRBJ1-1 and V is TRBV20-1; 8 nucleotides line up with TRBD1. The J segment lost 6 bases and the V segment lost 3 bases, leaving 9 bases of the junction unmatched. Germline loops: CDR1 DFQATT, CDR2 SNEGSKA (reference sequence). The CDR3 runs 14 residues. The CDR3 DNA reads TGCAGTGCTAGGCAAGGAGGACAGGGCTCTGAAGCTTTCTTT. Translating gives CSARQGGQGSEAFF.

This chain connects TRBV4-2 to TRBJ2-7; tentative D call: TRBD1 (6 bases). Germline V lookup: CDR1 LGHNA, CDR2 YNFKEQ. The V gene lost 1 base and the J gene lost 5 bases, with 15 bases spanning the gap. The CDR3 covers 15 residues. Here the CDR3 DNA reads TGTGCCAGCAGCCAAGCAGGGGTGCGTGAGGACGAGCAGTACTTC. It is translated as CASSQAGVREDEQYF.

V gene TRBV7-2 combines with J gene TRBJ1-6; no reliable D call. The length of the CDR3 is 14 residues. CDR1 is SGHTA and CDR2 is FQGNSA in the germline V gene. V was trimmed by 6 bases and J by 0 bases, leaving 6 bases between them. Here the CDR3 reads CASSKSSYNSPLHF. The CDR3 DNA is TGTGCCAGCAGTAAGAGCTCCTATAATTCACCCCTCCACTTT.

For this clonotype: Sequence at one end of the junction differs from germline and may be a read error. V gene TRBV7-2 combines with J gene TRBJ2-1; the D call may be TRBD1 or TRBD2 (5 bases each). Germline-derived CDR1 and CDR2 are SGHTA and FQGNSA. CDR3 length: 12 amino acids. The CDR3 region is CASRGAYNEQFF. CDR3 nucleotides: TGTGCCAGCCGAGGGGCCTATAATGAGCAGTTCTTC.

This clonotype came up many times. This chain links TRBV13 with TRBJ1-2; D may be TRBD1 (5 bases). The V end lost 4 bases, the J end lost 4 bases, and 19 bases lay between the germline ends. CDR1 and CDR2 (germline): PRHDT, FYEKMQ (reference sequence). The CDR3 runs 16 residues. CDR3 in amino acids: CASSSADAARVYGYTF. CDR3 DNA sequence: TGTGCCAGCAGCTCCGCGGACGCGGCCAGGGTCTATGGCTACACCTTC. Drawing the rest from reference TRBV13 and TRBJ1-2, the complete variable domain is AAGVIQSPRHLIKEKRETATLKCYPIPRHDTVYWYQQGPGQDPQFLISFYEKMQSDKGSIPDRFSAQQFSDYHSELNMSSLELGDSALYFCASSSADAARVYGYTFGSGTRLTVV.

The V call is TRBV7-7, the J call TRBJ1-4; D possibly corresponds to TRBD1 (5 bases). Per germline, CDR1 SSHAT and CDR2 FNYEAQ (reference sequence). The CDR3 spans 15 residues. Trimming shortened V by 5 bases and J by 4 bases, and 14 bases separated the two germline ends. The chain's CDR3 is CASSPGTDLNEKLFF. The CDR3 DNA reads as TGTGCCAGCAGCCCGGGGACCGACCTTAATGAAAAACTGTTTTTT.

With respect to this clonotype: A junction boundary mismatches the germline segment, possibly from a read error. The chain employs TRBV19 and TRBJ2-3; TRBD2 is a possible D gene (6 bases). The CDR3 extends over 15 amino acids. Per germline, CDR1 LNHDA and CDR2 SQIVND (reference sequence). The CDR3 bases are TGTGCCAGTAGTACGGGGGTAACTGGCACAGATACGCGGTATTTT. Translation: CASSTGVTGTDTRYF.

Remarks on this clonotype: A much larger clone lies a single base off, so this may be a read error. This rearrangement joins TRBV4-2 to TRBJ2-7; a possible D gene is TRBD2 (5 bases). Germline-derived CDR1 and CDR2 are LGHNA and YNFKEQ. CDR3 length: 13 amino acids. V was pared by 1 base and J by 6 bases, with 10 bases between. This CDR3 is CASSQGLEGEQYF. The CDR3 DNA reads as TGTGCCAGCAGCCAAGGTCTCGAGGGCGAGCAGTACTTC.

The V call is TRBV24-1, the J call TRBJ1-1, with a tentative D call TRBD1 (5 bases). Germline V lookup: CDR1 KGHDR, CDR2 SFDVKD. This CDR3 comprises 11 residues. The CDR3 here is CARGRGTEAFF. The CDR3 DNA follows: TGTGCACGGGGGAGAGGCACTGAAGCTTTCTTT.

This clonotype was recorded many times. Germline and junction disagree at one end, which may indicate a read error. The chain couples TRBV7-7 to TRBJ2-6; D remains ambiguous. CDR1 and CDR2 (germline): SSHAT, FNYEAQ (reference sequence). This CDR3 has 16 residues. The CDR3 is CASSLELSSGANVLTF. The CDR3 coding sequence is TGTGCTAGCAGCTTAGAGTTAAGCTCTGGGGCCAACGTCCTGACTTTC. Using reference TRBV7-7 and TRBJ2-6 for the parts outside the CDR3, the full variable domain is GAGVSQSPRYKVTKRGQDVTLRCDPISSHATLYWYQQALGQGPEFLTYFNYEAQPDKSGLPSDRFSAERPEGSISTLTIQRTEQRDSAMYRCASSLELSSGANVLTFGAGSRLTVL.

V is TRBV5-5 and J is TRBJ1-5; D uncertain. This CDR3 has 16 residues. V lost 0 bases to trimming and J lost 0 bases, with 10 bases between them. Germline CDR1 is SGHKS and CDR2 is YYEKEE (reference sequence). The CDR3 coding sequence is TGTGCCAGCAGCTTGGGCAGAGACAATAGCAATCAGCCCCAGCATTTT. Its protein product is CASSLGRDNSNQPQHF.

The rearrangement uses TRBV5-1 and TRBJ1-4; TRBD1 aligns across 8 bases. The CDR3 has 12 residues. Germline loops: CDR1 SGHRS, CDR2 YFSETQ. J was trimmed by 13 bases and V by 4 bases; bases with no gene match: 6. The CDR3 DNA follows: TGCGCCAGCAGCGAGGACAGGGCGCGACTGTTTTTT. Amino acid sequence: CASSEDRARLFF.

The count of this clonotype is one. J is TRBJ1-6 and V is TRBV6-1; a possible D gene is TRBD1 (6 bases). Per the germline V gene, CDR1 is MNHNS and CDR2 is SASEGT. Deletions cut 6 bases from V and 7 bases from J, with 10 bases between. The CDR3 length is 13 residues. The CDR3 protein is CASSPTGNSPLHF. The CDR3 DNA sequence: TGTGCCAGCAGCCCGACAGGAAATTCACCCCTCCACTTT.

The chain employs TRBV2 and TRBJ2-1; the D gene could be TRBD1 or TRBD2 (5 bases each). The V end lost 10 bases, the J end lost 8 bases, and 24 bases lay between the germline ends. This CDR3 spans 15 amino acids. The V gene's germline CDR1 is SNHLY and CDR2 FYNNEI. CDR3 residues: CANRHLGTTGDEQFF. DNA for the CDR3: TGTGCCAATCGACACCTCGGGACGACGGGCGATGAGCAGTTCTTC.

This clonotype was picked up a small number of times. The chain carries TRBV24-1 and TRBJ2-5, with TRBD1 matching over 8 bases. The CDR3 consists of 14 residues. Looked up from germline, CDR1 is KGHDR and CDR2 is SFDVKD. V was clipped by 10 bases and J by 5 bases; unmatched bases: 11. In DNA, the CDR3 is TGTGCCACTATTTCCGGGACAGGTTTCGAGACCCAGTACTTC. Its translation: CATISGTGFETQYF.

This clonotype was seen a few times. This sequence joins TRBV18 and TRBJ1-1; TRBD1 might be the D (5 bases). Deletions cut 3 bases from V and 5 bases from J, with 16 bases between. Germline V lookup: CDR1 KGHSH, CDR2 LQKENI. This CDR3 is built from 15 residues. The CDR3 DNA follows: TGTGCCAGCTCACCCGAGGGATCAGGGAGGACTGAAGCTTTCTTT. Amino acids: CASSPEGSGRTEAFF.

This clonotype was seen ten or more times. The chain couples TRBV11-2 to TRBJ2-7; TRBD1 agrees at 7 bases. Trimming took 7 bases from V and 2 from J; bases not matched to a gene: 8. The CDR3 loop spans 14 amino acids. Germline CDR1 is SGHAT and CDR2 is FQNNGV. The CDR3 region is CASTDPGTAYEQYF. The CDR3, as DNA: TGTGCCAGCACCGACCCCGGGACAGCCTACGAGCAGTACTTC.

V usage is TRBV18 and J usage is TRBJ2-7; 7 bases line up with TRBD1. V lost 1 base and J lost 4; bases outside the gene matches: 4. Germline values: CDR1 KGHSH, CDR2 LQKENI. This CDR3 has 14 amino acids. The CDR3 DNA reads TGTGCCAGCTCACCACGGGGACAGCAGTACGAGCAGTACTTC. It translates to CASSPRGQQYEQYF.

This clonotype was detected only a few times. The chain carries TRBV7-2 and TRBJ2-5; TRBD2 is a possible D gene (5 bases). V was shortened by 0 bases and J by 5 bases, with 10 bases between the two germline ends. This CDR3 spans 14 amino acids. Germline V gene data show CDR1 as SGHTA and CDR2 as FQGNSA. The CDR3 sequence is CASSLAAGAETQYF. CDR3 sequence (DNA): TGTGCCAGCAGCTTAGCGGCGGGTGCGGAGACCCAGTACTTC. Based on the CDR3 plus reference TRBV7-2 and TRBJ2-5, the full variable domain is GAGVSQSPSNKVTEKGKDVELRCDPISGHTALYWYRQSLGQGLEFLIYFQGNSAPDKSGLPSDRFSAERTGGSVSTLTIQRTQQEDSAVYLCASSLAAGAETQYFGPGTRLLVL.

The chain links TRBV6-1 to TRBJ1-2; no clear D gene. The CDR3 is 13 residues long. Trimming removed 1 base at V and 2 bases at J, with 5 bases between. Germline V gene sequence: CDR1 MNHNS, CDR2 SASEGT. Here the CDR3 reads CASSEGVNYGYTF. CDR3 bases: TGTGCCAGCAGTGAAGGGGTAAACTATGGCTACACCTTC.